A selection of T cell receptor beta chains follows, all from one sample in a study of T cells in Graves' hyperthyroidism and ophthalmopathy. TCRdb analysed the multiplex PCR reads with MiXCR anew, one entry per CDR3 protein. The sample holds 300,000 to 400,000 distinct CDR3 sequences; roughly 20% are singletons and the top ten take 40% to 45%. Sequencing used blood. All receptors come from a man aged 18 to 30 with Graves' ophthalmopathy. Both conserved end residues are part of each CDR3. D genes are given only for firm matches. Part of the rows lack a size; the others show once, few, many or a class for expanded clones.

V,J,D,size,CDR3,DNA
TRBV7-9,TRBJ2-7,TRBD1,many,CASSFLDRGKQYF,TGTGCCAGCAGCTTTCTGGACAGGGGCAAGCAGTACTTC
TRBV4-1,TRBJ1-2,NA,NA,CASSQDGPNGYTF,TGCGCCAGCAGCCAAGATGGTCCCAATGGCTACACCTTC
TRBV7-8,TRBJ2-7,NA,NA,CASSRRQESYEQYF,TGTGCCAGCAGCCGTAGACAGGAATCCTACGAGCAGTACTTC
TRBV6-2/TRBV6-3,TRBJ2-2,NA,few,CASSYPGQPGELFF,TGTGCCAGCAGTTACCCCGGACAGCCCGGGGAGCTGTTTTTT
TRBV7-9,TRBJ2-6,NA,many,CASSQDRVRANVLTF,TGTGCCAGCAGCCAAGACCGGGTCAGGGCCAACGTCCTGACTTTC
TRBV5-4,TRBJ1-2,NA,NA,CASSLPGDYGYTF,TGTGCCAGCAGCTTGCCAGGGGACTATGGCTACACCTTC
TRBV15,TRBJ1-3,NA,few,CATRTDSGNTIYF,TGTGCCACCCGGACAGACTCTGGAAACACCATATATTTT
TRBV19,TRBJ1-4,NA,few,CASSATGATNEKLFF,TGTGCCAGTAGTGCTACAGGAGCAACTAATGAAAAACTGTTTTTT
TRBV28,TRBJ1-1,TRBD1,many,CASSLGQIHMEAFF,TGTGCCAGCAGCCTGGGACAGATCCACATGGAAGCTTTCTTT
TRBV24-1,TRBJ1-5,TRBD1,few,CATSDTGVNQPQHF,TGTGCCACCAGTGACACAGGGGTCAATCAGCCCCAGCATTTT
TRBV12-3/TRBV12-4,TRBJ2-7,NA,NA,CASSLRHYEQYF,TGTGCCAGCAGTTTGAGACACTACGAGCAGTACTTC
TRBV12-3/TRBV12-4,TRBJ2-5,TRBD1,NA,CASSLARQGVKTQYF,TGTGCCAGCAGTTTAGCAAGACAGGGAGTAAAGACCCAGTACTTC
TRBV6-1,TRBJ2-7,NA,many,CASSELVGYEQYF,TGTGCCAGCAGTGAACTCGTCGGCTACGAGCAGTACTTC
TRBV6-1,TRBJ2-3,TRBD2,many,CASWPVGLDGTDTQYF,TGTGCCAGCTGGCCCGTGGGACTAGACGGCACAGATACGCAGTATTTT
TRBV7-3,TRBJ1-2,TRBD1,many,CASSGDSFFGYTF,TGTGCCAGCAGTGGGGACAGTTTCTTTGGCTACACCTTC
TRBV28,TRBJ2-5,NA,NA,CASRRWGTQYF,TGTGCCAGCCGTCGCTGGGGGACCCAGTACTTC
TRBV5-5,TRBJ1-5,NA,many,CASSESPGTYSNQPQHF,TGTGCCAGCAGTGAAAGCCCGGGGACTTATAGCAATCAGCCCCAGCATTTT
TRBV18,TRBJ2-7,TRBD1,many,CASSQPTGKSFYEQYF,TGTGCCAGCTCACAACCGACAGGGAAATCCTTCTACGAGCAGTACTTC
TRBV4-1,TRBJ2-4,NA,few,CASSQDPRGARKNIQYF,TGCGCCAGCAGCCAAGACCCACGGGGGGCGCGAAAAAACATTCAGTACTTC
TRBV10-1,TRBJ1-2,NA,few,CASSAPGGYTF,TGCGCCAGCAGTGCACCCGGTGGCTACACCTTC
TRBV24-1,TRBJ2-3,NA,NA,CTTSDPGATDTQYF,TGTACCACCAGTGATCCCGGGGCCACAGATACGCAGTATTTT